These T cell receptor beta chains were read from a single sample in a study of neurological immune-mediated disorders. TCRdb re-derived calls from the 5' RACE reads in MiXCR, one entry per CDR3 protein. The sample carries under 20,000 distinct CDR3 sequences, under 15% recorded once. What was sequenced was PBMCs. The receptors here all came from a man aged 55-75 years with HTLV-1-associated myelopathy (HAM/TSP). Both conserved end residues are part of each CDR3. The D gene is left open where the match is weak. Clone size is stated in some rows and not others, as once, few, many or a class when expanded.

>TRBD2|TRBV20-1|TRBJ2-1|many
CSASRLAGGRNEQFF
TGCAGTGCCTCACGGCTAGCGGGGGGGAGGAATGAGCAGTTCTTC
>TRBD1|TRBV20-1|TRBJ1-1|many
CSARDLADRTHEAFF
TGCAGTGCTAGAGATCTAGCGGACAGGACTCATGAAGCTTTCTTT
>-|TRBV5-1|TRBJ2-1|many
CASTLGGPSSYNEQFF
TGCGCCAGCACCCTGGGCGGGCCGAGCTCCTACAATGAGCAGTTCTTC
>-|TRBV5-1|TRBJ1-4|-
CTSSGTWGAEKLFF
TGCACCAGCAGCGGAACATGGGGCGCAGAAAAACTGTTTTTT
>-|TRBV12-3/TRBV12-4|TRBJ1-6|medium-sized
CASSFGQSSYNSPLHF
TGTGCCAGCAGTTTCGGACAGAGCTCCTATAATTCACCCCTCCACTTT
>-|TRBV28|TRBJ1-5|many
CASSLGRGYQPQHF
TGTGCCAGCAGTTTGGGACGGGGTTATCAGCCCCAGCATTTT
>TRBD2|TRBV20-1|TRBJ2-5|many
CSAQPAGLREETQYF
TGCAGTGCTCAGCCAGCGGGATTAAGGGAAGAGACCCAGTACTTC
>-|TRBV6-5|TRBJ1-6|many
CASSGYGNSPLHF
TGTGCCAGCAGTGGGTATGGGAATTCACCCCTCCACTTT
>-|TRBV5-1|TRBJ1-2|-
CASSLDFRSNYGYTF
TGCGCCAGCAGCTTGGATTTTCGATCTAACTATGGCTACACCTTC
>TRBD1|TRBV7-9|TRBJ1-6|many
CASSNHDRTGIGSPLHF
TGTGCCAGCAGCAACCACGACAGGACAGGGATTGGTTCACCCCTCCACTTT
>-|TRBV20-1|TRBJ2-5|many
CSARANLQETQYF
TGCAGTGCTAGAGCTAACCTTCAAGAGACCCAGTACTTC
>-|TRBV30|TRBJ2-7|-
CAWSVGGYEQYF
TGTGCCTGGAGTGTGGGCGGCTACGAGCAGTACTTC
>-|TRBV7-2|TRBJ2-7|many
CASSLGDGAQYF
TGTGCCAGCAGCTTAGGAGACGGGGCCCAGTACTTC
>-|TRBV12-3/TRBV12-4|TRBJ1-5|hyperexpanded
CASLGDGQNQPQHF
TGTGCCAGCCTCGGGGACGGACAGAATCAGCCCCAGCATTTT
>-|TRBV5-1|TRBJ2-7|many
CASSPKVYRGGTYEQYF
TGCGCCAGCAGCCCTAAGGTTTACAGGGGGGGAACTTACGAGCAGTACTTC
>-|TRBV7-9|TRBJ1-3|many
CASSSTQGRRPGNTIYF
TGTGCCAGCAGCTCGACCCAGGGAAGGCGGCCTGGAAACACCATATATTTT
>-|TRBV7-2|TRBJ2-3|many
CASSVQGTDTQYF
TGTGCCAGCAGCGTCCAGGGGACAGATACGCAGTATTTT
>-|TRBV28|TRBJ2-3|many
CASKGDVDTQYF
TGTGCCAGCAAGGGGGATGTGGATACGCAGTATTTT
>-|TRBV5-1|TRBJ2-2|medium-sized
CASSVRTGELFF
TGCGCCAGCAGCGTACGCACCGGGGAGCTGTTTTTT
>-|TRBV6-1|TRBJ2-7|many
CASSELAYEQYF
TGTGCCAGCAGTGAACTAGCCTACGAGCAGTACTTC
>TRBD1|TRBV5-1|TRBJ1-4|-
CASSLAGLAGQTFRPHEKLFF
TGCGCCAGCAGCTTGGCGGGGCTGGCGGGACAGACGTTTCGTCCGCATGAAAAACTGTTTTTT
>-|TRBV20-1|TRBJ1-1|medium-sized
CSARDRTRGAFF
TGCAGTGCCAGGGACCGGACTAGGGGAGCTTTCTTT
>-|TRBV28|TRBJ1-5|many
CASSFGNPDQPQHF
TGTGCCAGCAGTTTTGGGAATCCGGATCAGCCCCAGCATTTT
>-|TRBV10-3|TRBJ1-5|many
CAISESGSDQPQHF
TGTGCCATCAGTGAGTCTGGTTCCGATCAGCCCCAGCATTTT
>TRBD2|TRBV10-3|TRBJ2-3|medium-sized
CAIGAGAPPTQYF
TGTGCCATAGGAGCGGGGGCTCCTCCTACGCAGTATTTT
>TRBD1|TRBV27|TRBJ1-4|many
CASRIGTGAAGKLFF
TGTGCCAGCAGAATAGGGACAGGGGCCGCGGGGAAACTGTTTTTT
>-|TRBV30|TRBJ1-4|many
CAWSLDRSTNEKLFF
TGTGCCTGGAGCCTCGACAGATCAACTAATGAAAAACTGTTTTTT
>TRBD1|TRBV27|TRBJ1-2|many
CASSSTGPRVNYGYTF
TGTGCCAGCAGTTCGACAGGGCCCAGGGTGAACTATGGCTACACCTTC
>-|TRBV3-1|TRBJ1-5|many
CASSQGLNQPQHF
TGTGCCAGCAGCCAGGGTCTCAATCAGCCCCAGCATTTT
>-|TRBV5-6|TRBJ2-7|many
CASSFWGEQYF
TGTGCCAGCAGCTTTTGGGGGGAGCAGTACTTC
>-|TRBV5-6|TRBJ2-3|many
CASSLVGITDTQYF
TGTGCCAGCAGCTTGGTCGGAATCACAGATACGCAGTATTTT
>-|TRBV5-1|TRBJ2-7|many
CASSLGGASGEQYF
TGCGCCAGCAGCCTAGGAGGGGCGTCTGGAGAGCAGTACTTC
>-|TRBV5-1|TRBJ2-1|many
CASSTDPNLERFF
TGCGCCAGCAGCACCGACCCCAATCTTGAGCGGTTCTTC
>TRBD2|TRBV5-1|TRBJ2-5|many
CASSNRAGGTGETQYF
TGCGCCAGCAGTAATCGAGCGGGGGGGACGGGGGAGACCCAGTACTTC
>-|TRBV7-2|TRBJ1-1|many
CASTRVSVTEAFF
TGTGCCAGCACACGGGTGTCGGTCACTGAAGCTTTCTTT